This TCR beta chain was sequenced for a study of OX40 agonist ivuxolimab in advanced cancers. Method: immunoSEQ multiplex PCR; TCRdb's copy keeps in-frame clones and lacks some. The table shows some 85,000 clones, with over 75% occurring only once. Any history of autoimmune disease or systemic immunosuppression disqualified patients. The investigators sampled blood at baseline, at cycle 4 day 1, and at cycle 7 day 1. The CDR3 loop spans 14 amino acids. The ends were cut back, 1 base at V and 8 bases at J, with 14 bases in the middle. Germline V CDR1 and CDR2: SGHTA, FQGNSA. The source of this sequence is an adult with an advanced solid tumor such as melanoma, head and neck, liver or kidney cancer. The chain links TRBV7-2 to TRBJ1-2, with D possibly being TRBD1 (5 bases). The sequenced sample was CD4+ or CD8+ T cells sorted from blood, obtained in a trial of the OX40 agonist ivuxolimab. CDR3 bases: TGTGCCAGCAGCTTAGTTGTGGGGGGTAACGGCTACACCTTC. Protein: CASSLVVGGNGYTF. The whole variable domain, filled in from reference TRBV7-2 and TRBJ1-2, reads GAGVSQSPSNKVTEKGKDVELRCDPISGHTALYWYRQSLGQGLEFLIYFQGNSAPDKSGLPSDRFSAERTGGSVSTLTIQRTQQEDSAVYLCASSLVVGGNGYTFGSGTRLTVV.